Described below is a single TCR beta chain sequence and its context. CDR1 and CDR2 (germline): SGHRS, YFSETQ. J gave up 1 base and V 3 bases, and 5 bases lay outside the gene matches. The CDR3 extends over 16 amino acids. This sample is part of a study of technical replicates of blood from four donors. Repertoires were generated with immunoSEQ multiplex PCR, while TCRdb's copy carries only in-frame clones and drops some. The repertoire holds about 66,000 clones, with around nine tenths as singletons. The receptor's source is a human donor in good health. This chain connects TRBV5-1 to TRBJ2-3, with 10 bases matching TRBD1. The source material was T cells isolated from PBMCs. The CDR3 loop is CASSSFGTGGTDTQYF. CDR3 DNA: TGCGCCAGCAGCTCCTTCGGGACAGGGGGCACAGATACGCAGTATTTT.